Following are 20 T cell receptor beta chains from one sample sequenced in a study of T cells in women clearing cervical HPV infection (dated by TCRdb to between 2018 and 2020). Preparation of the library involved the immunoSEQ multiplex PCR assay. TCRdb provides this immuneACCESS table in a form limited to in-frame rearrangements. Some clones are lacking; in checked studies, under half of them reflect an unresolved V gene, and why the rest are absent is not known. This sample's table has entries for about 20,000 clones. The ten most abundant clones make up roughly 4.6% of the sample. Sequencing was done on a sample of blood buffy coat. The source of these receptors is a woman aged 18-70 years with a cervical HPV16 infection that either progressed to CIN3+ or cleared (not recorded which).

As to this clone: Read data end 3 residues before the CDR3 end; the end is taken from the germline J gene. The chain combines TRBV2 with TRBJ1-1, with D unclear. This CDR3 region has 11 residues. Looked up from germline, CDR1 is SNHLY and CDR2 is FYNNEI. The CDR3 here is CASRPYREAFF. The part of the CDR3 DNA that was read is TGTGCCAGCAGACCTTACAGAGAG.

About this clone: The sequenced fragment ends 3 residues before the CDR3 boundary, so the rest is inferred from the germline J gene. The chain is built from TRBV14 and TRBJ1-6; D gene uncertain. CDR1 SGHDN and CDR2 FVKESK come from the germline V gene. Trimming took 6 bases from V and 7 from J, leaving 19 bases between them. The CDR3 loop spans 16 amino acids. The part of the CDR3 DNA that was read is TGTGCCAGCAGGGCTCGACTATCCGCTGGCAATTCACCC. Translated, it gives CASRARLSAGNSP. The full CDR3 protein is CASRARLSAGNSPLHF.

Worth noting for this clone: The read halts 3 residues ahead of the CDR3 end, with the missing end drawn from the germline J gene. V usage is TRBV5-8 and J usage is TRBJ2-3; 7 bases are shared with TRBD2. The CDR3 totals 15 residues. Looked up from germline, CDR1 is SGHTS and CDR2 is YDEGEE. The trim removed 0 bases at V and 8 bases at J, leaving 9 bases unmatched. The CDR3 reads CASSLEHGLVGTQYF. The part of the CDR3 DNA that was read is TGTGCCAGCAGCTTGGAGCACGGACTAGTGGGTACG.

As for this clone: The CDR3 end is not reached by the read, which stops 3 residues before it; the germline J gene fills it in. The chain combines TRBV5-1 with TRBJ2-4; a weak D match, TRBD2 (5 bases). This CDR3 has 14 residues. Germline CDR1 SGHRS, CDR2 YFSETQ. CDR3 protein: CASSPGPGDQPQYF. The sequenced part of the CDR3 DNA is TGCGCCAGCAGCCCGGGCCCCGGGGATCAGCCT.

Notes on this clone: Sequencing ends 3 residues short of the CDR3 end; the germline J gene provides the rest. The gene calls are TRBV5-5 and TRBJ1-6; D is undetermined. Trimming removed 4 bases at V and 0 bases at J, with 8 bases between. CDR3 length: 15 amino acids. Per the germline V gene, CDR1 is SGHKS and CDR2 is YYEKEE (reference sequence). Partial CDR3 DNA: TGTGCCAGCAGCCGTAGAAGCTCCTATAATTCACCC. As protein: CASSRRSSYNSP. The CDR3 as a whole reads CASSRRSSYNSPLHF. The whole variable domain, remainder taken from reference TRBV5-5 and TRBJ1-6, is DAGVTQSPTHLIKTRGQQVTLRCSPISGHKSVSWYQQVLGQGPQFIFQYYEKEERGRGNFPDRFSARQFPNYSSELNVNALLLGDSALYLCASSRRSSYNSPLHFGNGTRLTVT.

Regarding this clone: The read finishes 3 residues shy of the CDR3 end, and the germline J gene is used to complete it. The V gene is TRBV10-3, the J gene TRBJ2-3, with D possibly TRBD1 on 6 matching bases. This CDR3 contains 11 residues. Trimming took 8 bases from V and 8 from J, leaving 11 bases between them. Germline values: CDR1 ENHRY, CDR2 SYGVKD. Partial CDR3 DNA: TGTGCCATCGGCGGCAGGGGTACG. Encoded protein: CAIGGRGT. The full CDR3 protein reads CAIGGRGTQYF.

The covered CDR3 bases are TGTGCCAGCAGTTCTCCCAATCCGGTTGGAGAGACC. This encodes CASSSPNPVGET. The whole CDR3 protein reads CASSSPNPVGETQYF. The V and J genes are TRBV28 and TRBJ2-5, with D unresolved. The CDR3 is cut off 3 residues early in the read; its end comes from the germline J gene. The CDR3 totals 15 residues. The germline V gene has CDR1 MDHEN and CDR2 SYDVKM. V gave up 4 bases and J gave up 4 bases, with 16 bases separating them.

Details on this clone: The read ends 3 residues shy of where the CDR3 ends; the end is completed using the germline J gene. The chain recombines TRBV11-2 with TRBJ1-5; 10 bases are shared with TRBD1. The CDR3 covers 15 residues. CDR1 is SGHAT, CDR2 FQNNGV, per germline. With V trimmed by 5 bases and J by 5 bases, 6 bases remained unmatched. CDR3 protein: CASSPGDRGDQPQHF. Partial CDR3 DNA: TGTGCCAGCAGCCCTGGGGACAGGGGTGATCAGCCC.

Points on this clone: The read stops 3 residues short of the end of the CDR3; the missing end is completed from the germline J gene. This chain joins TRBV10-2 and TRBJ2-3; 10 bases agree with TRBD1. This CDR3 region has 15 residues. With V trimmed by 7 bases and J by 0 bases, 4 bases remained unmatched. From germline, CDR1 is WSHSY and CDR2 SAAADI. CDR3 region: CASNRQGASTDTQYF. Partial CDR3 DNA: TGCGCCAGCAATAGACAGGGGGCGAGCACAGATACG.

On this clone: The read ends 3 residues early relative to the CDR3; the germline J gene fills the gap. V gene TRBV20-1 combines with J gene TRBJ1-2; 9 positions match TRBD1. CDR3 length: 14 amino acids. Per the germline V gene, CDR1 is DFQATT and CDR2 is SNEGSKA (reference sequence). Trimming at V came to 3 bases and at J to 7 bases, leaving 9 bases not matched to a gene. The CDR3 protein is CSARKPGTGIGYTF. CDR3 DNA (partial): TGCAGTGCTAGGAAGCCCGGGACAGGGATTGGC.

Concerning this clone: The CDR3 end falls 3 residues outside the read, so it is completed with the germline J gene. The chain employs TRBV19 and TRBJ1-6; the D gene is possibly TRBD1 (5 bases). The CDR3 has 15 residues. V lost 5 bases and J lost 4, with 12 bases in between. Germline V gene lookup returns CDR1 LNHDA and CDR2 SQIVND (reference sequence). The CDR3 here is CASSFSTDYNSPLHF. The part of the CDR3 DNA that was read is TGTGCCAGTAGTTTTTCGACAGATTATAATTCACCC.

Comments on this clone: The read falls 3 residues short of the CDR3 end, and the missing part is taken from the germline J gene. The chain joins TRBV4-1 to TRBJ1-4, with 9 bases matching TRBD1. The CDR3 length is 16 residues. CDR1 MGHRA and CDR2 YSYEKL come from the germline V gene. The CDR3 bases that were read are TGCGCCAGCAGCCAAACAGGGGGCTCTGGGGCCAACGTA. Residues: CASSQTGGSGANV. Given in full, the CDR3 is CASSQTGGSGANVLFF.

Points on this clone: Read data end 3 residues before the CDR3 end; the end is taken from the germline J gene. The chain links TRBV20-1 to TRBJ1-2; D perhaps matches TRBD1 (5 bases). Germline V gene data show CDR1 as DFQATT and CDR2 as SNEGSKA (reference sequence). Trimming removed 0 bases from V and 7 bases from J, with 12 bases in between. This CDR3 region has 13 residues. CDR3 loop: CSARDIQGSGYTF. The CDR3 bases that were read are TGCAGTGCTAGAGATATTCAGGGTAGTGGC.

To note about this clone: The read ends 3 residues early relative to the CDR3; the germline J gene fills the gap. The rearrangement joins TRBV11-2 to TRBJ1-1, with 10 bases matching TRBD1. The ends lost 2 bases at V and 5 bases at J; junction bases unmatched: 5. The V gene's germline CDR1 is SGHAT and CDR2 FQNNGV. The CDR3 is 15 residues long. CDR3 DNA, as far as it was read: TGTGCCAGCAGCTTAAGGTGGGACAGGGGTACTGAA. Translating it yields CASSLRWDRGTE. The whole CDR3 protein reads CASSLRWDRGTEAFF.

Notes on this clone: The CDR3 end is not reached by the read, which stops 3 residues before it; the germline J gene fills it in. The rearrangement joins TRBV7-2 to TRBJ1-2; possible D gene TRBD1, 6 bases. The CDR3 contains 15 residues. CDR1 is SGHTA, CDR2 FQGNSA, per germline. The sequenced CDR3 bases are TGTGCCAGCAGCTTGCTCTGGGGGCGGTACAATGAC. Translating gives CASSLLWGRYND. The entire CDR3 protein is CASSLLWGRYNDYTF.

Note on this clone: The read gets to within 3 residues of the CDR3 end, and the germline J gene fills in the rest. The chain recombines TRBV20-1 with TRBJ2-5; 7 nucleotides match TRBD1. The CDR3 loop spans 13 amino acids. Per germline, CDR1 DFQATT and CDR2 SNEGSKA (reference sequence). V shed 4 bases, J shed 1 base, and the junction held 3 bases outside the gene matches. This CDR3 is CSAKDRFQETQYF. Partial CDR3 DNA: TGCAGTGCTAAGGACAGGTTCCAAGAGACC.

Remarks on this clone: The sequenced fragment ends 3 residues before the CDR3 boundary, so the rest is inferred from the germline J gene. The V call is TRBV4-1, the J call TRBJ1-1, with 7 bases identical to TRBD1. This CDR3 spans 14 amino acids. Germline CDR1 and CDR2: MGHRA and YSYEKL. CDR3 sequence reads: CASSQGDSLKEAFF. Partial CDR3 DNA: TGCGCCAGCAGCCAAGGGGACAGTCTGAAAGAA.

To note about this clone: The observed sequence ends 3 residues before the CDR3 terminus, with the missing tail filled in from the germline J gene. The rearrangement uses TRBV19 and TRBJ1-2; 7 nucleotides align to TRBD1. J was trimmed by 4 bases and V by 6 bases; bases with no gene match: 14. This CDR3 comprises 16 residues. Germline values: CDR1 LNHDA, CDR2 SQIVND (reference sequence). CDR3 amino acids: CASRIGQESNSYGYTF. The DNA read from the CDR3 is TGTGCCAGTAGAATCGGACAGGAGTCAAACTCCTATGGC.

A word on this clone: Read coverage stops 3 residues before the CDR3 terminus; the germline J gene supplies the remainder. The chain recombines TRBV7-2 with TRBJ2-7; D unresolved. The CDR3 is 14 amino acids. Trimming removed 2 bases from V and 2 bases from J, with 10 bases in between. Germline V gene sequence: CDR1 SGHTA, CDR2 FQGNSA. The CDR3 DNA, read in part, is TGTGCCAGCAGCTTAATGGCCAGAACCTACGAG. Amino acid sequence: CASSLMARTYE. The full-length CDR3 reads as CASSLMARTYEQYF.

Notes on this clone: The CDR3 end is not reached by the read, which stops 3 residues before it; the germline J gene fills it in. This chain uses TRBV7-2 with TRBJ2-1; TRBD1 is a possible D gene (5 bases). Germline V lookup: CDR1 SGHTA, CDR2 FQGNSA. The CDR3 consists of 14 residues. V was cut by 1 base and J by 3 bases, with 7 bases left in between. The DNA read from the CDR3 is TGTGCCAGCAGCTTAGGGCAGGGCTACAATGAG. Translated: CASSLGQGYNE. The CDR3 as a whole reads CASSLGQGYNEQFF.